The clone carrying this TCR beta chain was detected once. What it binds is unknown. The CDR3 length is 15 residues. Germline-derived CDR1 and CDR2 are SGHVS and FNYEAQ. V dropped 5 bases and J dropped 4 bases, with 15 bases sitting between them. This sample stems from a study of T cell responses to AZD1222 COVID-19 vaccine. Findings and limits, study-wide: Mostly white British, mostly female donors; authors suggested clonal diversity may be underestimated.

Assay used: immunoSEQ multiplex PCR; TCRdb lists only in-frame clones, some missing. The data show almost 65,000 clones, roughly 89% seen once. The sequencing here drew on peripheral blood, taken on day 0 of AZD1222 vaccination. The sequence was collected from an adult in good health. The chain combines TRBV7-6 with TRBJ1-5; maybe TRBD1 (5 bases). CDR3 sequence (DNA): TGTGCCAGCAGCCGAACGGGGGGTCCTAATCAGCCCCAGCATTTT. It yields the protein CASSRTGGPNQPQHF.